The 21 T cell receptor beta chains listed next were all sequenced from one sample in a study of sequential checkpoint blockade in melanoma. Repertoires were generated with immunoSEQ multiplex PCR, while TCRdb's copy carries only in-frame clones and drops some. This table holds 9,500 to 15,000 clones, 82% found once. The treatment: randomized to nivolumab then ipilimumab (arm A) or the reverse (arm B). The starting material was CD8+ T cells sorted from blood (inferred from file names), obtained from a patient given nivolumab and ipilimumab in sequence. These TCRs come from a human donor with melanoma.

The chain carries TRBV19 and TRBJ1-1; TRBD1 agrees at 7 bases. The CDR3 extends over 15 amino acids. J gave up 6 bases and V 4 bases, and 11 bases lay outside the gene matches. Germline CDR1 and CDR2: LNHDA and SQIVND (reference sequence). This CDR3 is CASSTLQGMVAEAFF. In DNA, the CDR3 is TGTGCCAGTAGTACCCTACAGGGGATGGTCGCTGAAGCTTTCTTT.

The chain employs TRBV4-3 and TRBJ2-7; 8 nucleotides align to TRBD1. The germline gives CDR1 LGHNA, CDR2 YSLEER. The CDR3 has 16 residues. The V gene end was trimmed by 0 bases and the J gene end by 0 bases; junction bases not matched to a gene: 4. The CDR3 nucleotides read TGCGCCAGCAGCCAAGAGTCGACAGGGGTCTCCTACGAGCAGTACTTC. As protein: CASSQESTGVSYEQYF.

V gene TRBV6-5 combines with J gene TRBJ1-6; 7 bases align to TRBD1. Trimming removed 6 bases from V and 8 bases from J; junction bases left unmatched: 10. CDR1 and CDR2 from the germline V gene are MNHEY and SVGAGI. The CDR3 extends over 15 amino acids. The CDR3 coding sequence is TGTGCCAGCAGCGACAGGGAGGATTGGGATTCACCCCTCCACTTT. The encoded protein is CASSDREDWDSPLHF.

The chain carries TRBV4-1 and TRBJ1-3; D is possibly TRBD1 (5 bases). V shed 0 bases and J shed 0 bases, with 15 bases lying between them. CDR3 length: 18 residues. Germline V gene sequence: CDR1 MGHRA, CDR2 YSYEKL. In DNA form, the CDR3 reads TGCGCCAGCAGCCAAGAAAATGTCGGGGGAAGCTCTGGAAACACCATATATTTT. Protein product: CASSQENVGGSSGNTIYF.

The chain employs TRBV6-1 and TRBJ1-2; TRBD1 is a possible D gene (5 bases). The V gene lost 8 bases and the J gene lost 8 bases, with 21 bases spanning the gap. CDR1 is MNHNS and CDR2 is SASEGT in the germline V gene. The CDR3 consists of 14 residues. The CDR3 region is CASVDGHYGIGYTF. The CDR3 nucleotides read TGTGCCAGCGTTGACGGACACTATGGAATAGGCTACACCTTC.

This sequence joins TRBV4-1 and TRBJ2-5; 12 positions match TRBD1. The J call may not be correct, given that the DNA end is closer to TRBJ2-7. Germline CDR1 is MGHRA and CDR2 is YSYEKL. CDR3 length: 15 amino acids. CDR3 nucleotide sequence: TGCGCCAGCAGCCAGGGACAGGGGGCATCTTACGAGCAGTACTTC. This translates into CASSQGQGASYEQYF.

The chain joins TRBV6-5 to TRBJ2-7; D possibly corresponds to TRBD1 (5 bases). CDR1 is MNHEY, CDR2 SVGAGI, per germline. V was pared by 0 bases and J by 2 bases, with 11 bases between. The CDR3 spans 15 residues. CDR3 sequence: CASSYSPTGAYEQYF. The CDR3 DNA is TGTGCCAGCAGTTACTCTCCCACAGGCGCCTACGAGCAGTACTTC.

The CDR3 DNA follows: TGTGCCAGCAGTGACTCCGGGGGCACCGGGGAGCTGTTTTTT. As protein: CASSDSGGTGELFF. The rearrangement links TRBV6-4 to TRBJ2-2, with D possibly matching TRBD2 (6 bases). CDR3 size: 14 residues. Germline CDR1 reads MRHNA; CDR2 reads SNTAGT. Trimming removed 0 bases at V and 4 bases at J, with 6 bases between.

The chain's CDR3 is CASSLDGKGGYEQYF. The CDR3 DNA reads as TGTGCCAGCAGCTTGGACGGGAAGGGTGGATACGAGCAGTACTTC. This rearrangement joins TRBV5-5 to TRBJ2-5, with D possibly TRBD2 on 5 matching bases. The J call may be incorrect, as the DNA end agrees better with TRBJ2-7. The length of the CDR3 is 15 residues. Germline V CDR1 and CDR2: SGHKS, YYEKEE (reference sequence).

The V call is TRBV7-8, the J call TRBJ2-3; D is perhaps TRBD1 (8 bases). The CDR3 runs to 14 residues. Germline V lookup: CDR1 SGHVS, CDR2 FQNEAQ. V lost 5 bases and J lost 8, with 17 bases in between. The CDR3 loop is CASSLGQGGSTQYF. The DNA of the CDR3 is TGTGCCAGCAGCCTCGGACAGGGAGGGTCTACGCAGTATTTT.

V is TRBV28 and J is TRBJ2-7; 10 positions match TRBD2. V lost 5 bases, J lost 5 bases, and 12 bases stayed unmatched. The CDR3 has 16 residues. From germline, CDR1 is MDHEN and CDR2 SYDVKM. The CDR3 bases are TGTGCCAGCAGTCCTCTAGCGGGGGCCGCTATCCACGAGCAGTACTTC. It translates to CASSPLAGAAIHEQYF.

This clone was found once. J is TRBJ2-3 and V is TRBV6-4, with 9 bases lining up with TRBD2. Germline values: CDR1 MRHNA, CDR2 SNTAGT. V gave up 0 bases and J gave up 5 bases; unmatched junction bases: 3. The CDR3 length is 15 residues. The CDR3 region is CASSDSAGGGDTQYF. CDR3 DNA sequence: TGTGCCAGCAGTGACTCCGCGGGGGGGGGAGATACGCAGTATTTT.

The rearrangement uses TRBV6-5 and TRBJ2-1; a possible D gene is TRBD2 (5 bases). The CDR3 sequence is 15 residues long. In germline, CDR1 is MNHEY, CDR2 SVGAGI. The germline V and J ends were trimmed by 5 bases and 0 bases, with 11 bases remaining between them. CDR3 nucleotide sequence: TGTGCCAGCAGTCCCGAAGGGAGCTCCTACAATGAGCAGTTCTTC. Its translation: CASSPEGSSYNEQFF.

The V and J genes are TRBV5-1 and TRBJ2-1; 15 nucleotides match TRBD2. CDR1 and CDR2 (germline): SGHRS, YFSETQ. The V and J ends lost 3 bases and 9 bases, in that order; junction bases with no gene match: 7. The CDR3 covers 16 residues. The CDR3 coding sequence is TGCGCCAGCAGCTCGGGACTAGCGGGAGGAAATGGTGAGCAGTTCTTC. Translation gives CASSSGLAGGNGEQFF. Full variable domain (remainder filled in from reference TRBV5-1 and TRBJ2-1): KAGVTQTPRYLIKTRGQQVTLSCSPISGHRSVSWYQQTPGQGLQFLFEYFSETQRNKGNFPGRFSGRQFSNSRSEMNVSTLELGDSALYLCASSSGLAGGNGEQFFGPGTRLTVL.

J is TRBJ2-3 and V is TRBV7-9; TRBD2 matches at 14 bases. The CDR3 has 16 amino acids. V lost 4 bases and J lost 5; bases outside the gene matches: 5. Germline V lookup: CDR1 SEHNR, CDR2 FQNEAQ (reference sequence). The CDR3 reads CASSSLGLAGEDTQYF. CDR3 coding DNA: TGTGCCAGCAGCTCGTTGGGACTAGCGGGAGAAGATACGCAGTATTTT.

This chain uses TRBV5-1 with TRBJ1-3; D is possibly TRBD1 (6 bases). The V end lost 3 bases, the J end lost 13 bases, and 20 bases lay between the germline ends. The CDR3 runs to 14 residues. Per germline, CDR1 SGHRS and CDR2 YFSETQ. CDR3 in DNA: TGCGCCAGCAGCTCGGACAGCCATTCGACCCTAATATATTTT. This codes for CASSSDSHSTLIYF. Supplemented by reference TRBV5-1 and TRBJ1-3, the full variable domain reads KAGVTQTPRYLIKTRGQQVTLSCSPISGHRSVSWYQQTPGQGLQFLFEYFSETQRNKGNFPGRFSGRQFSNSRSEMNVSTLELGDSALYLCASSSDSHSTLIYFGEGSWLTVV.

The CDR3 nucleotides read TGTGCCAGCAGCTCGCCGGGACAGGGGGTCATCGAGCAGTACTTC. Encoded protein: CASSSPGQGVIEQYF. V and J are TRBV5-5 and TRBJ2-7; 11 bases are a match to TRBD1. CDR1 is SGHKS, CDR2 YYEKEE, per germline (reference sequence). The J segment lost 6 bases and the V segment lost 3 bases, leaving 8 bases of the junction unmatched. The CDR3 totals 15 residues.

J is TRBJ1-5 and V is TRBV6-5; 7 nucleotides agree with TRBD1. The V and J ends lost 4 bases and 11 bases, in that order; junction bases with no gene match: 11. The CDR3 has 14 residues. The V gene's germline CDR1 is MNHEY and CDR2 SVGAGI. The CDR3 DNA follows: TGTGCCAGCAGTTTCCGGGACAGTCTGGGGTCCCAGCATTTT. Translating it yields CASSFRDSLGSQHF.

In its sample, this clone was seen once. The chain couples TRBV11-2 to TRBJ2-7; D unresolved. Germline-derived CDR1 and CDR2 are SGHAT and FQNNGV. CDR3 length: 12 amino acids. The V end was cut by 1 base, the J end by 5 bases, with 6 bases between. CDR3 sequence (DNA): TGTGCCAGCAGCTTAGCACTAAACGAGCAGTACTTC. Translation gives CASSLALNEQYF.

The chain recombines TRBV19 with TRBJ2-1; tentatively, D is TRBD2 (6 bases). V was shortened by 8 bases and J by 0 bases, with 17 bases between the two germline ends. Germline V gene lookup returns CDR1 LNHDA and CDR2 SQIVND (reference sequence). There are 16 residues in the CDR3. The CDR3 region has the DNA TGTGCCAGTCGTCTCCATAGCGGTAGCTCCTACAATGAGCAGTTCTTC. It is translated as CASRLHSGSSYNEQFF. The variable domain in full, completed from reference TRBV19 and TRBJ2-1, reads DGGITQSPKYLFRKEGQNVTLSCEQNLNHDAMYWYRQDPGQGLRLIYYSQIVNDFQKGDIAEGYSVSREKKESFPLTVTSAQKNPTAFYLCASRLHSGSSYNEQFFGPGTRLTVL.

This rearrangement joins TRBV2 to TRBJ2-1; 8 nucleotides align to TRBD2. This CDR3 is built from 14 residues. Trimming at V came to 6 bases and at J to 8 bases, leaving 9 bases not matched to a gene. Germline CDR1 reads SNHLY; CDR2 reads FYNNEI. The CDR3 nucleotides are TGTGCCAGCAGCCAGAGGGCGGGGGGTGATGAGCAGTTCTTC. Protein product: CASSQRAGGDEQFF. Using reference TRBV2 and TRBJ2-1 for the parts outside the CDR3, the full variable domain is EPEVTQTPSHQVTQMGQEVILRCVPISNHLYFYWYRQILGQKVEFLVSFYNNEISEKSEIFDDQFSVERPDGSNFTLKIRSTKLEDSAMYFCASSQRAGGDEQFFGPGTRLTVL.